In its sample, the clone carrying this T cell receptor (beta chain) was seen many times. Its antigen is not known. The library was built from 400 to 500 ng RNA with molecular barcoded adaptors for alpha/delta and beta/gamma chains. One entry per CDR3 protein, called by TCRdb with MiXCR from the reads. The sample includes 35,000 to 55,000 distinct CDR3 sequences, 12% of them seen just once. The data derive from a study of read filtering for tumor transcriptome and immune sequencing. At the level of the study: DNase treatment preceded whole-transcriptome library preparation. The study's findings and limits: Single-read clonotypes: about 82% of IR-seq clonotypes (around 3.5% of reads), around three quarters of RNA-seq clonotypes (less than 50% of reads). IR-seq and RNA-seq agreed better without single-read clonotypes.

Every patient had bone marrow sampled while the disease was active. This CDR3 is built from 16 residues. V trimming: 3 bases; J trimming: 4 bases; junction bases outside the gene matches: 10. The germline gives CDR1 DFQATT, CDR2 SNEGSKA (reference sequence). The chain combines TRBV20-1 with TRBJ1-1; 11 nucleotides agree with TRBD1. The TCR originated in a donor aged 40 or over with multiple myeloma. The sample taken for sequencing was a population of CD138-negative cells sorted from bone marrow. This CDR3 is CSARDPGQGDGTEAFF. In nucleotides, the CDR3 is TGCAGTGCTAGGGACCCGGGACAGGGGGACGGCACTGAAGCTTTCTTT.